Presented here are 14 T cell receptor beta chains from one specimen sequenced in a study of control samples from healthy donors and cancer patients. The method was immunoSEQ multiplex PCR; TCRdb's version includes in-frame clones alone and lacks a portion of them. The sample yields over 100,000 clones, 80% to 95% seen once. Sequencing was performed on blood. These receptors were taken from a middle-aged man in good health.

The chain joins TRBV6-6 to TRBJ1-4, with a possible D match to TRBD1 (6 bases). The CDR3 is made up of 15 amino acids. CDR1 MNHNY and CDR2 SVGAGI come from the germline V gene (reference sequence). V shed 5 bases and J shed 10 bases, with 20 bases lying between them. CDR3 region: CASSHPDRREGKLFF. The CDR3 DNA is TGTGCCAGCAGTCACCCTGACAGGAGGGAGGGAAAACTGTTTTTT.

This sequence joins TRBV10-3 and TRBJ1-4; TRBD1 agrees at 7 bases. Germline V lookup: CDR1 ENHRY, CDR2 SYGVKD. The CDR3 is 13 residues long. V shed 6 bases, J shed 8 bases, and the junction held 6 bases outside the gene matches. CDR3 in amino acids: CAIRGQKGEKLFF. In DNA, the CDR3 is TGTGCCATCAGGGGACAGAAGGGGGAAAAACTGTTTTTT.

This rearrangement joins TRBV6-2 or TRBV6-3 to TRBJ1-1, with a weak D call TRBD1 (5 bases). The CDR3 consists of 14 residues. The V end was cut by 8 bases, the J end by 11 bases, with 24 bases between. From germline, CDR1 is MNHEY and CDR2 SVGEGT. This CDR3 is CASGSQDGTPRAFF. In DNA, the CDR3 is TGTGCCAGCGGTTCTCAGGACGGGACCCCTCGGGCTTTCTTT.

This chain joins TRBV29-1 and TRBJ1-2, with D unclear. This CDR3 spans 13 amino acids. Trimming shortened V by 5 bases and J by 2 bases, and 12 bases separated the two germline ends. Germline V gene lookup returns CDR1 SQVTM and CDR2 ANQGSEA. The CDR3 coding sequence is TGCAGCGTTTTGGATATAGGGAACTATGGCTACACCTTC. This encodes CSVLDIGNYGYTF.

The chain recombines TRBV11-2 with TRBJ1-4; D unresolved. The CDR3 extends over 16 amino acids. The ends were cut back, 5 bases at V and 0 bases at J, with 13 bases in the middle. Germline V gene lookup returns CDR1 SGHAT and CDR2 FQNNGV. CDR3 sequence: CASSNPRGSTNEKLFF. The CDR3, as DNA: TGTGCCAGCAGCAACCCGAGAGGGTCAACTAATGAAAAACTGTTTTTT.

The gene calls are TRBV5-1 and TRBJ1-4; 7 bases are shared with TRBD1. After removal of 3 bases from V and 3 bases from J, the junction contained 2 bases not matched to a gene. CDR3 length: 14 amino acids. Germline values: CDR1 SGHRS, CDR2 YFSETQ. The CDR3 is CASSYGQANEKLFF. The DNA for the CDR3 is TGCGCCAGCAGCTACGGACAGGCTAATGAAAAACTGTTTTTT.

The chain recombines TRBV6-5 with TRBJ2-3, with a weak D call TRBD2 (5 bases). The CDR3 covers 14 residues. Germline CDR1 is MNHEY and CDR2 is SVGAGI. Trimming removed 5 bases at V and 2 bases at J, with 11 bases between. CDR3 coding DNA: TGTGCCAGCAGTAGCCCCGGGGACACAGATACGCAGTATTTT. It codes for CASSSPGDTDTQYF.

J is TRBJ1-2 and V is TRBV7-8; no clear D gene. The V and J ends lost 1 base and 8 bases respectively, with 14 bases between them. The germline V gene encodes CDR1 SGHVS and CDR2 FQNEAQ. There are 14 residues in the CDR3. The CDR3 DNA reads as TGTGCCAGCAGCTTAGTTATGTCGGGAGGGGGCTACACCTTC. Its protein is CASSLVMSGGGYTF. The whole variable domain, filled in from reference TRBV7-8 and TRBJ1-2, reads GAGVSQSPRYKVAKRGQDVALRCDPISGHVSLFWYQQALGQGPEFLTYFQNEAQLDKSGLPSDRFFAERPEGSVSTLKIQRTQQEDSAVYLCASSLVMSGGGYTFGSGTRLTVV.

This rearrangement joins TRBV7-9 to TRBJ2-3; 13 positions agree with TRBD2. Trimming cost V 3 bases and J 4 bases; bases outside gene matches: 4. In germline, CDR1 is SEHNR, CDR2 FQNEAQ (reference sequence). The CDR3 covers 16 residues. The CDR3 loop reads CASSFPGLAGADTQYF. The CDR3, as DNA: TGTGCCAGCAGCTTCCCTGGACTAGCGGGGGCAGATACGCAGTATTTT.

This chain connects TRBV10-1 to TRBJ2-2; D remains ambiguous. CDR1 WNHNN and CDR2 SYGVQD come from the germline V gene (reference sequence). V was cut by 5 bases and J by 5 bases, with 9 bases left in between. The CDR3 runs 13 residues. This chain's CDR3 is CASSPGPTGELFF. The CDR3 region has the DNA TGCGCCAGCAGTCCTGGGCCAACCGGGGAGCTGTTTTTT.

The rearrangement links TRBV7-9 to TRBJ2-3, with D tentatively TRBD2 (6 bases). The CDR3 loop spans 15 amino acids. Trimming stripped 4 bases from V and 1 base from J, with 12 bases between. CDR1 is SEHNR, CDR2 FQNEAQ, per germline (reference sequence). This CDR3 is CASSSGLLGTDTQYF. The CDR3, as DNA: TGTGCCAGCAGCTCGGGACTCCTCGGCACAGATACGCAGTATTTT. Drawing the rest from reference TRBV7-9 and TRBJ2-3, the complete variable domain is DTGVSQNPRHKITKRGQNVTFRCDPISEHNRLYWYRQTLGQGPEFLTYFQNEAQLEKSRLLSDRFSAERPKGSFSTLEIQRTEQGDSAMYLCASSSGLLGTDTQYFGPGTRLTVL.

This sequence joins TRBV25-1 and TRBJ1-2; D gene uncertain. Trimming cost V 6 bases and J 3 bases, with 11 bases left between them. This CDR3 contains 13 residues. Germline assignment: CDR1 MGHDK and CDR2 SYGVNS. The chain's CDR3 is CASSRGFDYGYTF. The CDR3 bases are TGTGCCAGCAGCCGGGGATTCGACTATGGCTACACCTTC.

The chain uses TRBV3-1 (or the pseudogene TRBV3-2) and TRBJ2-2, with unresolved D. CDR3 length: 12 amino acids. V dropped 5 bases and J dropped 5 bases, with 6 bases sitting between them. CDR1 is LGHDT, CDR2 YNNKEL, per germline (reference sequence). Here the CDR3 DNA reads TGTGCCAGCAGCTTATTGACCGGGGAGCTGTTTTTT. This encodes CASSLLTGELFF.

The V gene is TRBV5-6, the J gene TRBJ1-1; 9 nucleotides line up with TRBD1. Germline V gene lookup returns CDR1 SGHDT and CDR2 YYEEEE. This CDR3 has 16 amino acids. J was trimmed by 4 bases and V by 2 bases; bases with no gene match: 9. The CDR3: CASSLAGTGSGTEAFF. In DNA form, the CDR3 reads TGTGCCAGCAGCTTAGCCGGGACAGGGTCGGGCACTGAAGCTTTCTTT.